This T cell receptor beta chain was captured by sequencing in a study of blood T cells in healthy people across ages. The study recruited healthy Caucasian donors from Russia who were aged roughly 6 to 100. The second PCR ran roughly 7 to 12 cycles with a sample-barcoded 5' primer and J-beta primers. TCRdb independently ran MiXCR on the 5' RACE reads; one entry per CDR3 protein. The table lists hundreds of thousands of distinct CDR3 sequences, under 65% of them singletons. The germline V gene encodes CDR1 MDHEN and CDR2 SYDVKM. V dropped 3 bases and J dropped 2 bases, with 11 bases sitting between them. The CDR3 runs to 14 residues.

The chain is built from TRBV28 and TRBJ2-7; the D gene is possibly TRBD1 (5 bases). Sequenced input: blood. The sequence derives from a woman older than 75 in good health. For the CDR3, the DNA is TGTGCCAGCAGTTTTATTAGGGGCCCCTACGAGCAGTACTTC. The encoded protein is CASSFIRGPYEQYF.